This T cell receptor beta chain was profiled in a study of prognosis after radiotherapy for stage I lung cancer. CDR1 is KGHDR, CDR2 SFDVKD, per germline. The CDR3 extends over 15 amino acids. Genomic DNA provided the template from which TCR beta CDR3 was amplified by two-round multiplex PCR. It was primers specific to each TRBV and TRBJ gene that first-round PCR used. MiXCR, run by TCRdb on the multiplex PCR reads, gives a single entry per CDR3 protein. The data show approximately 20,000 distinct CDR3 sequences, roughly 26% seen once. The study, taken as a whole, reports: It was in patients who developed distant metastases that Shannon entropy after stereotactic body radiation therapy was lower.

This clonotype was recorded once. Its specificity is not known. An end of the junction does not agree with germline; a read error may underlie this. V and J are TRBV24-1 and TRBJ2-3; 8 positions match TRBD2. The sequence came from a donor of 50 years or more with non-small cell lung cancer. The source material was PBMCs, sampled before or after stereotactic body radiation therapy (not recorded which). CDR3 sequence reads: CATRVGAGGTDTLYF. In DNA form, the CDR3 reads TGTGCCACCAGAGTCGGGGCGGGAGGAACAGATACGCTGTATTTT.